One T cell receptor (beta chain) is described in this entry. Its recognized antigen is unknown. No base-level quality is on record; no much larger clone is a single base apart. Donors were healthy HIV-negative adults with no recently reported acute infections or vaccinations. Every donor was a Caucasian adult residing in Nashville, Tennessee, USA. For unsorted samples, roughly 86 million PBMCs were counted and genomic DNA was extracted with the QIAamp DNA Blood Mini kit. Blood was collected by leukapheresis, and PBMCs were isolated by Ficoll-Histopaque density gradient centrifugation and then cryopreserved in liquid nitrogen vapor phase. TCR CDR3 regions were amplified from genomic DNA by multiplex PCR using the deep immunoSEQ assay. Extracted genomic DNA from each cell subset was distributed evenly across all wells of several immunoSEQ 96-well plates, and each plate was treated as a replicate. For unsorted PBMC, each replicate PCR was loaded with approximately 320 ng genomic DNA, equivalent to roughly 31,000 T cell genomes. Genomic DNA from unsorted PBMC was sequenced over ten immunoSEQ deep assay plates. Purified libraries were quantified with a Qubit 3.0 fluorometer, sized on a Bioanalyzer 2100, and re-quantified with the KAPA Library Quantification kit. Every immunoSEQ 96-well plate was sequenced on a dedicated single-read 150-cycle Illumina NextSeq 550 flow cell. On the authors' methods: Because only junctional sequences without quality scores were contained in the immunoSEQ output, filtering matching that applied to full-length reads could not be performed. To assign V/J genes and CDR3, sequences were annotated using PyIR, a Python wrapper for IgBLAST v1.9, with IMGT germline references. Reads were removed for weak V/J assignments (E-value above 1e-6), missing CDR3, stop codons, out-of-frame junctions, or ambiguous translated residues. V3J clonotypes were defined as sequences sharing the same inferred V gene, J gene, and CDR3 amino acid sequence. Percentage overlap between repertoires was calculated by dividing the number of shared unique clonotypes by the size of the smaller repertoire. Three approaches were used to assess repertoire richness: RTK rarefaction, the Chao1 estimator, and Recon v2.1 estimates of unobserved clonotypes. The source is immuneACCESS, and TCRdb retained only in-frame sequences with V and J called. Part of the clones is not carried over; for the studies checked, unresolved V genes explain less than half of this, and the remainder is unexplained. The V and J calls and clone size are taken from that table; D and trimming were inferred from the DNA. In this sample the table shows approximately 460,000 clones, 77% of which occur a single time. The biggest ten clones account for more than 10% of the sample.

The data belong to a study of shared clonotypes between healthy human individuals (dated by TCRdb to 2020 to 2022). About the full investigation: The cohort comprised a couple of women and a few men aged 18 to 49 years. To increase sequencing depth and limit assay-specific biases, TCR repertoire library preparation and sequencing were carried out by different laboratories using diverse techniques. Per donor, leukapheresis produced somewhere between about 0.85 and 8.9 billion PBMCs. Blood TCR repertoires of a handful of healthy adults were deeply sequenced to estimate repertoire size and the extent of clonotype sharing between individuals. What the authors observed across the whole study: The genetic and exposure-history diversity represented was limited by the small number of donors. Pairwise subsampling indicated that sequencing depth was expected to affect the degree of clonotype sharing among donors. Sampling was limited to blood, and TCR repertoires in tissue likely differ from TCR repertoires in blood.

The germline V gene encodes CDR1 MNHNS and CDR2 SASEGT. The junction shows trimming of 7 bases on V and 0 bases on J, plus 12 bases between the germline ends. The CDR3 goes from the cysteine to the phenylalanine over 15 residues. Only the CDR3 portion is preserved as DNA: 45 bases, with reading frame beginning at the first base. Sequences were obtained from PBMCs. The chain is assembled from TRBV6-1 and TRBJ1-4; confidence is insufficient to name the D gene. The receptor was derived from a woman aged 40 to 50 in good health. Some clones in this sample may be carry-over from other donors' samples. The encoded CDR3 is CASILRRATNEKLFF. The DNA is TGTGCCAGCATTCTGAGAAGGGCAACTAATGAAAAACTGTTTTTT.